This T cell receptor (beta chain) derives from a study of CD8+ T cells in alopecia areata. Once RNA had been extracted, it was reverse transcribed into cDNA to act as the sequencing template. Using immunoSEQ multiplex PCR, the repertoire was profiled, and TCRdb retains in-frame clones only, with some absent. Of 200,000 to 250,000 clones in the sample, 64% are singletons; the top ten hold 4% to 5%. This clone was seen only a few times. The treatment was: oral pan-JAK inhibitor, 5-10 mg twice daily. This CDR3 comprises 13 residues. CDR1 SGHTA and CDR2 FQGNSA come from the germline V gene. Deletions cut 4 bases from V and 0 bases from J, with 7 bases between.

The rearrangement uses TRBV7-2 and TRBJ2-7, with D unclear. This clonotype originated in a human donor with alopecia areata. Material: CD4+ T cells sorted from blood, obtained at week 4, from a patient treated with tofacitinib. The CDR3 region has the DNA TGTGCCAGCAGCTCTCACCTCTCCTACGAGCAGTACTTC. It yields the protein CASSSHLSYEQYF.